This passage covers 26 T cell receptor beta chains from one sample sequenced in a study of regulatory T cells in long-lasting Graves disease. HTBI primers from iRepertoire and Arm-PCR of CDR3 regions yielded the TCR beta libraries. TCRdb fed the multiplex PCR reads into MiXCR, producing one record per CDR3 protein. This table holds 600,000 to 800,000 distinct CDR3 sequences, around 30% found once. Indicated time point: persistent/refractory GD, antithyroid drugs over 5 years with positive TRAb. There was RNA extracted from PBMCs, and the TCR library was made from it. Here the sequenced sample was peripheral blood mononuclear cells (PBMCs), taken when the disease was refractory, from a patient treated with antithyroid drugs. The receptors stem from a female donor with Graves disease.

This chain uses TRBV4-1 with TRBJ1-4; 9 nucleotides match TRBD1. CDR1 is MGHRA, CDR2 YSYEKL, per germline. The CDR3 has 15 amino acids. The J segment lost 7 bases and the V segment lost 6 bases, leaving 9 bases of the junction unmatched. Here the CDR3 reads CASRRETGGSEKLFF. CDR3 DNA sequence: TGCGCCAGCAGACGCGAGACAGGGGGAAGTGAAAAACTGTTTTTT.

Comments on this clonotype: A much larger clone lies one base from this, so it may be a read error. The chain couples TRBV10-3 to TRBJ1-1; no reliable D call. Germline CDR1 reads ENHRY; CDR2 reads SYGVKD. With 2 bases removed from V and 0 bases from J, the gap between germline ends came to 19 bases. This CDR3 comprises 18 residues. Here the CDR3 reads CAISEGKDGPTMNTEAFF. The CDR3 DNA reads TGTGCCATCAGTGAGGGTAAGGACGGGCCTACAATGAACACTGAAGCTTTCTTT.

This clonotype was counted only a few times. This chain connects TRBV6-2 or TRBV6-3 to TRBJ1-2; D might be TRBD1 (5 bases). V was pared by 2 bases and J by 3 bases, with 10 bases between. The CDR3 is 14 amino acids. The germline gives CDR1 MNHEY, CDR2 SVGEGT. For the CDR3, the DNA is TGTGCCAGCAGTTACACACAGGACTACTATGGCTACACCTTC. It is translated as CASSYTQDYYGYTF.

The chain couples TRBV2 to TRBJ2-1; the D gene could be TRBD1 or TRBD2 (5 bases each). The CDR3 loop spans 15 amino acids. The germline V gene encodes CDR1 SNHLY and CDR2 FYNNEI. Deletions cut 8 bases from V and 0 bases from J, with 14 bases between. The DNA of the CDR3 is TGTGCCAGCGGCACTAGGGGCGGCTCCTACAATGAGCAGTTCTTC. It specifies CASGTRGGSYNEQFF.

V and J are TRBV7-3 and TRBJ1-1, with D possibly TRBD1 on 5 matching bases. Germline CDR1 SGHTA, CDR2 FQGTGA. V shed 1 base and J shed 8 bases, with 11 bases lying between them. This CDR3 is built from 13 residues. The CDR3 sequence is CASSLNMAGEAFF. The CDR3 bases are TGTGCCAGCAGCTTAAATATGGCAGGGGAAGCTTTCTTT.

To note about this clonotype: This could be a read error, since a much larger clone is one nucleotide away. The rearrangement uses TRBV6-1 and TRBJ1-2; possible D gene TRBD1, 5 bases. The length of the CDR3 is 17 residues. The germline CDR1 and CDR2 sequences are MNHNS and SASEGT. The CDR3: CACSESLTGSRRGGYTF. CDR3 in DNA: TGTGCCTGCAGTGAATCTCTTACGGGGTCCCGTAGGGGTGGCTACACCTTC.

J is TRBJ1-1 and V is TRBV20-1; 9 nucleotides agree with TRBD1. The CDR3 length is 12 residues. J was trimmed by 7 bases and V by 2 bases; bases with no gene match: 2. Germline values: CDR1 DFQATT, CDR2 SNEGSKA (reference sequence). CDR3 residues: CSARRTGVEAFF. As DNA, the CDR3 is TGCAGTGCTAGACGGACAGGGGTTGAAGCTTTCTTT.

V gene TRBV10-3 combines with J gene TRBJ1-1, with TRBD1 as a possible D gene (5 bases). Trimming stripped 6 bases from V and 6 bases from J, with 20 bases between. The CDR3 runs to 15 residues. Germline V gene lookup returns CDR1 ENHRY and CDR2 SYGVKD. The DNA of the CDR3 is TGTGCCATCAGACACGGGGCAGGGCAGGACCCTGAAGCTTTCTTT. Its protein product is CAIRHGAGQDPEAFF.

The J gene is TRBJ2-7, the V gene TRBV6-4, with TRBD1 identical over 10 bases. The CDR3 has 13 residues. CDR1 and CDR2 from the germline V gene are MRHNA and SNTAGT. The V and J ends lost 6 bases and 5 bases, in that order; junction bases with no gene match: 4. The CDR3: CASRRDRGDEQYF. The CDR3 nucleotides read TGTGCCAGCAGAAGGGACAGGGGCGACGAGCAGTACTTC.

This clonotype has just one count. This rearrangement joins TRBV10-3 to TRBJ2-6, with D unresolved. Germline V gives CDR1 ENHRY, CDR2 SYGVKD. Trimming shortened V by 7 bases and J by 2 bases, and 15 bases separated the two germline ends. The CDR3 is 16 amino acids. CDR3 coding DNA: TGTGCCATCACCAATATCAGCTTGGCTGGGGCCAACGTCCTGACTTTC. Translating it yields CAITNISLAGANVLTF.

The CDR3 loop reads CASSVHWTSGKYEQYF. The DNA of the CDR3 is TGTGCCAGCAGTGTGCATTGGACTAGCGGGAAGTACGAGCAGTACTTC. The chain has TRBV6-2 or TRBV6-3 and TRBJ2-7; TRBD2 aligns across 12 bases. This CDR3 has 16 amino acids. Germline CDR1 is MNHEY and CDR2 is SVGEGT. V was clipped by 5 bases and J by 4 bases; unmatched bases: 9.

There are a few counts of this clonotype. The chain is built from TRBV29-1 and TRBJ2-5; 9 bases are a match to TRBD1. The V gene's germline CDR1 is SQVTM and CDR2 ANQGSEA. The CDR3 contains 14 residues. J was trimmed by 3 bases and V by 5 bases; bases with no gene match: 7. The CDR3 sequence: CSVLPGQGEETQYF. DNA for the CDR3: TGCAGCGTTTTACCGGGACAGGGAGAAGAGACCCAGTACTTC.

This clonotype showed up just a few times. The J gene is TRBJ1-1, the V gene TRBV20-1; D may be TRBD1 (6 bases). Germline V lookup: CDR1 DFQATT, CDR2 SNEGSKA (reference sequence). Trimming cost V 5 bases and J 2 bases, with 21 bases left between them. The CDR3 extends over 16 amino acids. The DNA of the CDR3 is TGCAGTGCTCGGACTCGGACAGCAGACACAAACACTGAAGCTTTCTTT. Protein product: CSARTRTADTNTEAFF.

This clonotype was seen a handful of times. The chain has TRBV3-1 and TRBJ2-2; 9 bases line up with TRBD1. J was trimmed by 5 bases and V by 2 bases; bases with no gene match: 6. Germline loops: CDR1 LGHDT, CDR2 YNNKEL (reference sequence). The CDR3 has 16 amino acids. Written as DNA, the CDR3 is TGTGCCAGCAGCCAATGGACAGGGGACGGAACCGGGGAGCTGTTTTTT. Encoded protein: CASSQWTGDGTGELFF.

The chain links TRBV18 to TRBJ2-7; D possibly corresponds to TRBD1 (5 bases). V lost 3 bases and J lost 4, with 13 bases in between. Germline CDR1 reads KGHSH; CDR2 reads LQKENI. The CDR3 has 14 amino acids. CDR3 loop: CASSPRREPYEQYF. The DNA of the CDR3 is TGTGCCAGCTCACCCCGCAGGGAACCGTACGAGCAGTACTTC.

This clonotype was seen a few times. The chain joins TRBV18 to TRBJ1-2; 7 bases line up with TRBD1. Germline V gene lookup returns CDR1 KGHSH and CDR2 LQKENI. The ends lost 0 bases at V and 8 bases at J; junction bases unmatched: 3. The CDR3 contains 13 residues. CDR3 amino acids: CASSPPTGRGYTF. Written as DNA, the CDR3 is TGTGCCAGCTCACCACCGACAGGGCGCGGCTACACCTTC.

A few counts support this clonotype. CDR3: CASSLVGRGQSYEQYF. The CDR3 DNA reads as TGTGCCAGCAGCTTAGTAGGCAGGGGGCAATCCTACGAGCAGTACTTC. The J gene is TRBJ2-7, the V gene TRBV11-3, with 8 bases aligning to TRBD1. The germline V gene has CDR1 SGHNT and CDR2 YENEEA. There are 16 residues in the CDR3. With 1 base clipped from V and 1 base from J, the junction kept 6 bases outside the gene matches.

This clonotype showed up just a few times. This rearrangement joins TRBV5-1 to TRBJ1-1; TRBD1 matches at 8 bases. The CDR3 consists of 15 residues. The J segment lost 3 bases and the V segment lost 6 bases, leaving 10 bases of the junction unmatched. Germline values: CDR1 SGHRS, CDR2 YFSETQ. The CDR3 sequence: CASTVGQGAHTEAFF. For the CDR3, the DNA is TGCGCCAGCACCGTAGGCCAGGGGGCCCACACTGAAGCTTTCTTT. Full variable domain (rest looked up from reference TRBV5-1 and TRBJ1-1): KAGVTQTPRYLIKTRGQQVTLSCSPISGHRSVSWYQQTPGQGLQFLFEYFSETQRNKGNFPGRFSGRQFSNSRSEMNVSTLELGDSALYLCASTVGQGAHTEAFFGQGTRLTVV.

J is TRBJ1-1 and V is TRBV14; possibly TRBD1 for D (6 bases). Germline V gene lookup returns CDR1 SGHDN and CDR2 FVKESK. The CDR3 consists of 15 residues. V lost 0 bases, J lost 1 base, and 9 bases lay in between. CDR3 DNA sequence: TGTGCCAGCAGCCAAGAAGGGACACCGAACACTGAAGCTTTCTTT. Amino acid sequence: CASSQEGTPNTEAFF.

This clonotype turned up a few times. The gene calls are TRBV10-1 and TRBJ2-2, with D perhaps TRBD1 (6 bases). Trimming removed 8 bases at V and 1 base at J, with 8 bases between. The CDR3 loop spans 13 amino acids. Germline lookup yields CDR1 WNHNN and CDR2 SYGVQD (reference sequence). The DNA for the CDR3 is TGCGCCAGCGGGGACAAGAACACCGGGGAGCTGTTTTTT. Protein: CASGDKNTGELFF.

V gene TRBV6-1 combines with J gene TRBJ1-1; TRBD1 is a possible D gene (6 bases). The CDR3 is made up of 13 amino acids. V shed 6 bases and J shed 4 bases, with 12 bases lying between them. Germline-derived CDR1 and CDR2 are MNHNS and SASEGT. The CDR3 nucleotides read TGTGCCAGCAGACAGGGTTTGGCCACTGAAGCTTTCTTT. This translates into CASRQGLATEAFF.

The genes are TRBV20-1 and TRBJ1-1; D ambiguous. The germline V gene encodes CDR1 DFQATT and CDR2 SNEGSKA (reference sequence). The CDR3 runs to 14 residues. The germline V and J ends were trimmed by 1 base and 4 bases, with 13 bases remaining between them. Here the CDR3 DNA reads TGCAGTGCTAGAGCACTACAGATCCTCACTGAAGCTTTCTTT. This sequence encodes CSARALQILTEAFF.

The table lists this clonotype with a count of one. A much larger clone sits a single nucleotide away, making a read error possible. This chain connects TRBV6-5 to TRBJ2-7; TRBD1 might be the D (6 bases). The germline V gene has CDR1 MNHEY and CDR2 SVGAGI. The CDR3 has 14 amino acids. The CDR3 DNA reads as TGTGTCAGCAGTTACACCGACAGGTCCTACGAGCAGTACTTC. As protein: CVSSYTDRSYEQYF.

CDR3 in amino acids: CSAAGTILYGYTF. The CDR3 DNA is TGCAGTGCAGCCGGGACAATTCTCTATGGCTACACCTTC. The chain is built from TRBV20-1 and TRBJ1-2, with D possibly matching TRBD1 (6 bases). The CDR3 covers 13 residues. The V end was cut by 6 bases, the J end by 4 bases, with 15 bases between. Germline V lookup: CDR1 DFQATT, CDR2 SNEGSKA (reference sequence).

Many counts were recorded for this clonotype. The CDR3: CASSLLKGQLDQPQHF. CDR3 DNA sequence: TGTGCCAGCAGTCTTCTTAAGGGACAGCTAGATCAGCCCCAGCATTTT. V gene TRBV28 combines with J gene TRBJ1-5, with 7 bases aligning to TRBD1. Per germline, CDR1 MDHEN and CDR2 SYDVKM. The CDR3 has 16 amino acids. V lost 5 bases, J lost 5 bases, and 12 bases stayed unmatched.

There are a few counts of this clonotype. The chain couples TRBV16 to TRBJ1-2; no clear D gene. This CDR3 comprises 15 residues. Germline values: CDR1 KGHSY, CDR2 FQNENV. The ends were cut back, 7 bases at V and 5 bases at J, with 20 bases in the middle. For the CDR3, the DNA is TGTGCCAGCATAAAGGGCGCGGATGTTGGTTATGGCTACACCTTC. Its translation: CASIKGADVGYGYTF.